The 15 T cell receptor beta chains reported below all come from one sample, sequenced in a study of blood T cell repertoires in COVID-19. Using immunoSEQ multiplex PCR, the repertoire was profiled, and TCRdb retains in-frame clones only, with some absent. The data contain about 220,000 clones, approximately 90% of them singletons. The sample was peripheral blood. The receptors come from a woman aged 45-65 years with COVID-19, enrolled during active disease.

This chain joins TRBV7-9 and TRBJ1-2, with 7 bases that match TRBD1. Germline CDR1 SEHNR, CDR2 FQNEAQ (reference sequence). V gave up 1 base and J gave up 0 bases; unmatched junction bases: 8. This CDR3 contains 17 residues. DNA for the CDR3: TGTGCCAGCAGCTTAGGACAGGGCCTAACAGCTAACTATGGCTACACCTTC. It encodes CASSLGQGLTANYGYTF. Using reference TRBV7-9 and TRBJ1-2 for the parts outside the CDR3, the full variable domain is DTGVSQNPRHKITKRGQNVTFRCDPISEHNRLYWYRQTLGQGPEFLTYFQNEAQLEKSRLLSDRFSAERPKGSFSTLEIQRTEQGDSAMYLCASSLGQGLTANYGYTFGSGTRLTVV.

The chain carries TRBV10-1 and TRBJ2-6; D gene unclear. V lost 0 bases, J lost 6 bases, and 12 bases lay in between. This CDR3 contains 16 residues. Germline V gene lookup returns CDR1 WNHNN and CDR2 SYGVQD (reference sequence). The CDR3 DNA follows: TGCGCCAGCAGTGAGTCTAGATCCCCAACGGCCAACGTCCTGACTTTC. Translating gives CASSESRSPTANVLTF.

Details on this clone: This sample includes further DNA sequences coding for the same CDR3. This chain uses TRBV5-1 with TRBJ1-5; a possible D gene is TRBD1 (6 bases). CDR1 and CDR2 from the germline V gene are SGHRS and YFSETQ. V gave up 0 bases and J gave up 4 bases, with 14 bases separating them. The CDR3 is 16 amino acids. CDR3 nucleotides: TGCGCCAGCAGCTTGGGATCGGGGGGCTCAAATCAGCCCCAGCATTTT. Protein sequence: CASSLGSGGSNQPQHF.

The chain carries TRBV7-6 and TRBJ2-7, with D tentatively TRBD1 (6 bases). Trimming removed 6 bases at V and 5 bases at J, with 20 bases between. The CDR3 has 15 residues. Germline V gene data show CDR1 as SGHVS and CDR2 as FNYEAQ. CDR3 DNA sequence: TGTGCCAGCAGTTTTCAGACAGGAGGCGACAACGAGCAGTACTTC. It yields the protein CASSFQTGGDNEQYF.

Written as DNA, the CDR3 is TGCAGTGCCGAGGAGTTAGGCTACACCTTC. Translating gives CSAEELGYTF. V is TRBV29-1 and J is TRBJ1-2, with unresolved D. CDR1 and CDR2 from the germline V gene are SQVTM and ANQGSEA. The CDR3 extends over 10 amino acids.

The gene calls are TRBV7-2 and TRBJ2-7; D gene unclear. Germline lookup yields CDR1 SGHTA and CDR2 FQGNSA. The CDR3 runs 13 residues. The ends were cut back, 6 bases at V and 5 bases at J, with 14 bases in the middle. The CDR3 coding sequence is TGTGCCAGCAGTTACCAGTACGCGGACGAGCAGTACTTC. Translating gives CASSYQYADEQYF.

The genes are TRBV7-9 and TRBJ2-2, with no clear D. CDR1 SEHNR and CDR2 FQNEAQ come from the germline V gene (reference sequence). The CDR3 length is 16 residues. V lost 5 bases and J lost 0, with 13 bases in between. The CDR3 bases are TGTGCCAGCAGCCCCCCCTCGGGTACGAACACCGGGGAGCTGTTTTTT. Its translation is CASSPPSGTNTGELFF.

As for this clone: One end of the junction fails to match germline, which may point to a read error. This sequence joins TRBV7-2 and TRBJ2-7, with 10 bases lining up with TRBD2. The CDR3 spans 13 residues. Germline CDR1 SGHTA, CDR2 FQGNSA. CDR3 in amino acids: CASSSPNRLAGEF. The CDR3, as DNA: TGTGCCAGCAGCTCCCCCAACAGGCTAGCGGGGGAGTTC. Variable domain in full (rest from reference TRBV7-2 and TRBJ2-7): GAGVSQSPSNKVTEKGKDVELRCDPISGHTALYWYRQSLGQGLEFLIYFQGNSAPDKSGLPSDRFSAERTGGSVSTLTIQRTQQEDSAVYLCASSSPNRLAGEFGPGTRLTVT.

The genes are TRBV12-3 or TRBV12-4 and TRBJ1-2; D uncertain. This CDR3 comprises 12 residues. Deletions cut 5 bases from V and 8 bases from J, with 12 bases between. This CDR3 is CASSPPRGGYTF. The CDR3, as DNA: TGTGCCAGCAGTCCCCCCCGGGGAGGCTACACCTTC.

To note about this clone: This same CDR3 is encoded by further DNA sequences in the sample. The chain uses TRBV11-2 and TRBJ2-1, with D maybe TRBD1 (6 bases). Per germline, CDR1 SGHAT and CDR2 FQNNGV. There are 13 residues in the CDR3. Trimming took off 3 bases at V and 10 bases at J, with 13 bases between the two ends. Written as DNA, the CDR3 is TGTGCCAGCAGCTTGGTCAGGGGTGGGGAGCAGTTCTTC. Protein sequence: CASSLVRGGEQFF.

This chain links TRBV12-3 or TRBV12-4 with TRBJ2-1; D remains ambiguous. The V end was cut by 6 bases, the J end by 6 bases, with 12 bases between. The CDR3 has 13 residues. DNA of the CDR3: TGTGCCAGCAGGACCGACCGGGTCAATGAGCAGTTCTTC. It is translated as CASRTDRVNEQFF.

CDR3 DNA: TGTGCCTCACACGGGGAGGGGACAACTAACTATGGCTACACCTTC. Translation: CASHGEGTTNYGYTF. The gene calls are TRBV6-5 and TRBJ1-2, with TRBD1 as a possible D gene (6 bases). Germline CDR1 reads MNHEY; CDR2 reads SVGAGI. V was pared by 11 bases and J by 0 bases, with 19 bases between. The CDR3 spans 15 residues.

The rearrangement links TRBV2 to TRBJ2-1, with D possibly TRBD2 on 5 matching bases. V shed 6 bases and J shed 6 bases, with 12 bases lying between them. Germline CDR1 reads SNHLY; CDR2 reads FYNNEI. This CDR3 contains 13 residues. CDR3 loop: CASRTGLANEQFF. The CDR3, as DNA: TGTGCCAGCAGAACTGGCCTAGCCAATGAGCAGTTCTTC. Drawing the rest from reference TRBV2 and TRBJ2-1, the complete variable domain is EPEVTQTPSHQVTQMGQEVILRCVPISNHLYFYWYRQILGQKVEFLVSFYNNEISEKSEIFDDQFSVERPDGSNFTLKIRSTKLEDSAMYFCASRTGLANEQFFGPGTRLTVL.

This clone has a single count. This chain connects TRBV6-5 to TRBJ1-1; D possibly corresponds to TRBD1 (5 bases). With 7 bases removed from V and 7 bases from J, the gap between germline ends came to 13 bases. Germline V gene sequence: CDR1 MNHEY, CDR2 SVGAGI. CDR3 length equals 12 residues. The CDR3 here is CASNHGQGEAFF. CDR3 nucleotides: TGTGCCAGCAACCACGGCCAGGGTGAAGCTTTCTTT.

The gene calls are TRBV29-1 and TRBJ2-7; 7 positions match TRBD1. V dropped 7 bases and J dropped 6; count of bases not matched to a gene: 9. The CDR3 runs to 12 residues. In germline, CDR1 is SQVTM, CDR2 ANQGSEA. DNA for the CDR3: TGCAGCGGTAGGGACAGTGAAATCGAGCAGTACTTC. Protein sequence: CSGRDSEIEQYF.